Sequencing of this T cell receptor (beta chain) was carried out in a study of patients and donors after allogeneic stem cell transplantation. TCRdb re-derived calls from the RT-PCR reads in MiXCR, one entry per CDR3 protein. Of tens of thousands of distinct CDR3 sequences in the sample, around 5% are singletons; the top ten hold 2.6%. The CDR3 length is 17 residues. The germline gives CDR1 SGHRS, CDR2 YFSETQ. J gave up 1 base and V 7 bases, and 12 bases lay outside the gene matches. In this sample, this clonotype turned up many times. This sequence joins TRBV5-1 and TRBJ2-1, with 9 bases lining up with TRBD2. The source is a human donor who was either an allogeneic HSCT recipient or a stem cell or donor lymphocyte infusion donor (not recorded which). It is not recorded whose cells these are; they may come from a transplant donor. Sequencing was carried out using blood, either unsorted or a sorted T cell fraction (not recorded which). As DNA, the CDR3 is TGCGCCAGCGCCTCAAAGGTAGCGGGAGAATCCTACAATGAGCAGTTCTTC. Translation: CASASKVAGESYNEQFF.